One and the same sample provided the 10 T cell receptor beta chains below, sequenced in a study of siplizumab effects on memory and regulatory T cells. Mixed lymphocyte reaction cells underwent five to six days of coculture at 37°C. The assay was immunoSEQ multiplex PCR, and TCRdb's table has in-frame clones only and misses some. The data hold about 18,000 clones, with under 55% observed a single time. No antigen has been identified for these receptors. The sequencing input was CFSE-low (dividing) CD4+ T cells sorted from an allogeneic mixed lymphocyte reaction. These receptors were taken from a human donor in good health; the cells came from an allogeneic mixed lymphocyte reaction.

This clone was counted once. The V gene is TRBV30, the J gene TRBJ1-1, with D possibly being TRBD1 (5 bases). The CDR3 sequence is 13 residues long. V was clipped by 7 bases and J by 0 bases, with 12 bases between them. The germline V gene has CDR1 GTSNPN and CDR2 SVGIG (reference sequence). CDR3 nucleotides: TGTGCCTCATCAAGGGGCATGAACACTGAAGCTTTCTTT. It codes for CASSRGMNTEAFF.

The V and J genes are TRBV5-6 and TRBJ2-5; 8 bases are shared with TRBD2. CDR3 length equals 14 residues. Germline CDR1 is SGHDT and CDR2 is YYEEEE. V was pared by 4 bases and J by 1 base, with 3 bases of the junction left unmatched. The CDR3 region has the DNA TGTGCCAGCAGCCGTCGGGGGGGCCAAGAGACCCAGTACTTC. Translating it yields CASSRRGGQETQYF.

This chain links TRBV6-1 with TRBJ1-2, with 9 bases identical to TRBD1. This CDR3 has 13 amino acids. Unmatched junction bases numbered 6, after V lost 10 bases and J lost 3 bases. CDR1 and CDR2 from the germline V gene are MNHNS and SASEGT. The CDR3 DNA reads as TGTGCCATCAGCGGGGACAGGGACTATGGCTACACCTTC. It codes for CAISGDRDYGYTF.

The table lists this clone with a few counts. This chain joins TRBV18 and TRBJ2-2, with no clear D. Trimming pared 2 bases from V and 5 bases from J, leaving 6 bases between. Germline V gene data show CDR1 as KGHSH and CDR2 as LQKENI. The CDR3 loop spans 13 amino acids. CDR3 residues: CASSPSVTGELFF. For the CDR3, the DNA is TGTGCCAGCTCACCATCCGTGACCGGGGAGCTGTTTTTT.

J is TRBJ1-4 and V is TRBV4-3; D is unclear. Germline CDR1 LGHNA, CDR2 YSLEER. Deletions cut 3 bases from V and 6 bases from J, with 14 bases between. This CDR3 has 15 residues. CDR3 coding DNA: TGCGCCAGCAGCCATGAAGGAGGACTGGATGAAAAACTGTTTTTT. This encodes CASSHEGGLDEKLFF.

Only a few counts were recorded for this clone. The chain is built from TRBV10-3 and TRBJ2-5; TRBD1 is a possible D gene (5 bases). CDR3 size: 13 residues. Germline V CDR1 and CDR2: ENHRY, SYGVKD. The V end was cut by 6 bases, the J end by 2 bases, with 10 bases between. The CDR3 DNA follows: TGTGCCATCAGCCCAGGGTTTCAAGAGACCCAGTACTTC. Its protein is CAISPGFQETQYF.

Only a few counts were recorded for this clone. V usage is TRBV28 and J usage is TRBJ1-1; 9 bases align to TRBD1. The CDR3 covers 13 residues. The germline V gene encodes CDR1 MDHEN and CDR2 SYDVKM. Unmatched junction bases numbered 4, after V lost 6 bases and J lost 5 bases. The CDR3 DNA reads TGTGCCAGCAGACAGGGGGCGCAGACTGAAGCTTTCTTT. Amino acids: CASRQGAQTEAFF.

This clone was recorded a few times. The chain uses TRBV6-5 and TRBJ2-5, with TRBD1 as a possible D gene (6 bases). The length of the CDR3 is 15 residues. Germline V gene data show CDR1 as MNHEY and CDR2 as SVGAGI. The germline V and J ends were trimmed by 1 base and 1 base, with 10 bases remaining between them. The chain's CDR3 is CASSYFWTAQETQYF. The CDR3 bases are TGTGCCAGCAGTTACTTTTGGACAGCCCAAGAGACCCAGTACTTC.

There are a few counts of this clone. The chain couples TRBV6-6 to TRBJ1-5; no reliable D call. V lost 6 bases to trimming and J lost 8 bases, with 14 bases between them. CDR1 is MNHNY and CDR2 is SVGAGI in the germline V gene (reference sequence). CDR3 length equals 13 residues. CDR3 sequence reads: CASRRIGAEPQHF. The CDR3 DNA reads as TGTGCCAGCAGGAGGATCGGCGCTGAGCCCCAGCATTTT.

J is TRBJ2-7 and V is TRBV6-6, with D possibly matching TRBD2 (6 bases). The CDR3 has 12 residues. V lost 6 bases, J lost 5 bases, and 11 bases lay in between. The germline gives CDR1 MNHNY, CDR2 SVGAGI (reference sequence). The CDR3 bases are TGTGCCAGCAGCCCCGGGGGTGACGAGCAGTACTTC. Protein product: CASSPGGDEQYF.